The 14 T cell receptor beta chains listed next were all sequenced from one sample in a study of CD8+ T cells in alopecia areata. This sample's treatment: oral pan-JAK inhibitor, 5-10 mg twice daily. Alopecia areata patients gave lesional scalp punch biopsies and peripheral blood samples. The sequencing template was cDNA reverse transcribed from extracted RNA. Clones were sequenced by immunoSEQ multiplex PCR, and TCRdb holds only the in-frame ones, with some missing. The table includes roughly 7,200 clones, approximately 68% detected once. The material was skin, obtained at week 4, from a patient treated with tofacitinib. The receptors stem from a human donor with alopecia areata.

The chain combines TRBV27 with TRBJ2-7, with 14 bases lining up with TRBD2. CDR1 and CDR2 (germline): MNHEY, SMNVEV (reference sequence). The CDR3 consists of 17 residues. With V trimmed by 3 bases and J by 4 bases, 8 bases remained unmatched. The CDR3 loop reads CASSFTGTSGSGYEQYF. CDR3 bases: TGTGCCAGCAGTTTCACAGGGACTAGCGGGAGTGGTTACGAGCAGTACTTC.

The V gene is TRBV9, the J gene TRBJ1-5, with no clear D. Trimming removed 0 bases at V and 6 bases at J, with 7 bases between. CDR3 length: 13 amino acids. Germline-derived CDR1 and CDR2 are SGDLS and YYNGEE. The CDR3 coding sequence is TGTGCCAGCAGCGTAGGGGTGACTCAGCCCCAGCATTTT. It yields the protein CASSVGVTQPQHF. The variable domain in full, with the rest retrieved from reference TRBV9 and TRBJ1-5, is DSGVTQTPKHLITATGQRVTLRCSPRSGDLSVYWYQQSLDQGLQFLIQYYNGEERAKGNILERFSAQQFPDLHSELNLSSLELGDSALYFCASSVGVTQPQHFGDGTRLSIL.

The V and J genes are TRBV7-8 and TRBJ2-1; 9 positions match TRBD1. V lost 1 base, J lost 7 bases, and 11 bases stayed unmatched. Germline CDR1 reads SGHVS; CDR2 reads FQNEAQ. The length of the CDR3 is 17 residues. CDR3 in amino acids: CASSLGTGGVRGNEQFF. The DNA for the CDR3 is TGTGCCAGCAGCTTAGGAACAGGGGGCGTTCGCGGGAATGAGCAGTTCTTC. The whole variable domain, remainder taken from reference TRBV7-8 and TRBJ2-1, is GAGVSQSPRYKVAKRGQDVALRCDPISGHVSLFWYQQALGQGPEFLTYFQNEAQLDKSGLPSDRFFAERPEGSVSTLKIQRTQQEDSAVYLCASSLGTGGVRGNEQFFGPGTRLTVL.

The CDR3 protein is CASSYSNSFHNEQFF. The CDR3 bases are TGTGCCAGCAGTTACTCGAACTCGTTCCACAATGAGCAGTTCTTC. This chain links TRBV6-6 with TRBJ2-1; D is unresolved. Between the trimmed V and J ends, which lost 0 bases and 5 bases, there was a span of 11 bases. This CDR3 is 15 amino acids long. Germline lookup yields CDR1 MNHNY and CDR2 SVGAGI (reference sequence).

This clone came up a few times. The rearrangement links TRBV15 to TRBJ1-1, with a tentative D call TRBD1 (5 bases). The CDR3 contains 15 residues. Between the trimmed V and J ends, which lost 0 bases and 0 bases, there was a span of 8 bases. Per the germline V gene, CDR1 is LNHNV and CDR2 is YYDKDF (reference sequence). The CDR3, as DNA: TGTGCCACCAGCAGAGATAGGGGCTTGAACACTGAAGCTTTCTTT. It encodes CATSRDRGLNTEAFF.

The chain joins TRBV5-1 to TRBJ1-1; D gene unclear. Germline values: CDR1 SGHRS, CDR2 YFSETQ. The CDR3 totals 13 residues. Trimming shortened V by 0 bases and J by 6 bases, and 9 bases separated the two germline ends. CDR3 DNA: TGCGCCAGCAGCTTGGCAGCCAACGCTGAAGCTTTCTTT. This codes for CASSLAANAEAFF.

This clone was counted only a few times. CDR3 DNA sequence: TGCAGCGTTGAAGGAAGCGGGGGGGCCGGAGGCACAGATACGCAGTATTTT. Translated: CSVEGSGGAGGTDTQYF. The chain joins TRBV29-1 to TRBJ2-3; 10 bases line up with TRBD2. The CDR3 runs 17 residues. Trimming took 1 base from V and 1 from J; bases not matched to a gene: 8. The germline gives CDR1 SQVTM, CDR2 ANQGSEA.

The rearrangement links TRBV15 to TRBJ2-1; 7 bases are a match to TRBD1. The CDR3 has 17 residues. Germline V gene lookup returns CDR1 LNHNV and CDR2 YYDKDF (reference sequence). Losses at the gene ends were 3 bases for V and 4 bases for J; bases not matched to a gene: 12. CDR3 DNA: TGTGCCACCAGCAGTGATATTAACAGGGGTCCTTACAATGAGCAGTTCTTC. It translates to CATSSDINRGPYNEQFF. The full variable domain, with the rest looked up from reference TRBV15 and TRBJ2-1, is DAMVIQNPRYQVTQFGKPVTLSCSQTLNHNVMYWYQQKSSQAPKLLFHYYDKDFNNEADTPDNFQSRRPNTSFCFLDIRSPGLGDTAMYLCATSSDINRGPYNEQFFGPGTRLTVL.

This clone was counted once. CDR3 protein: CASSSAYREQFF. The CDR3 DNA follows: TGTGCCAGCAGCTCAGCCTACAGGGAGCAGTTCTTC. V is TRBV7-9 and J is TRBJ2-1; a weak D match, TRBD1 (5 bases). Germline V gene data show CDR1 as SEHNR and CDR2 as FQNEAQ (reference sequence). The CDR3 runs to 12 residues. V lost 4 bases and J lost 10, with 11 bases in between.

The chain uses TRBV4-1 and TRBJ2-5; D remains unclear. Looked up from germline, CDR1 is MGHRA and CDR2 is YSYEKL. This CDR3 contains 13 residues. The V end was cut by 2 bases, the J end by 2 bases, with 6 bases between. CDR3 DNA sequence: TGCGCCAGCAGCCAACAGGTACAAGAGACCCAGTACTTC. Residues: CASSQQVQETQYF.

The table lists this clone with a few counts. The chain employs TRBV5-1 and TRBJ2-7; possibly TRBD2 for D (6 bases). The V gene lost 3 bases and the J gene lost 0 bases, with 16 bases spanning the gap. This CDR3 spans 16 amino acids. The germline V gene encodes CDR1 SGHRS and CDR2 YFSETQ. The CDR3 loop reads CASSSTRDSASYEQYF. The CDR3 region has the DNA TGCGCCAGCAGCTCAACTCGGGACTCAGCCTCCTACGAGCAGTACTTC.

V and J are TRBV5-1 and TRBJ2-1; the match to TRBD1 covers 9 bases. The CDR3 runs 20 residues. The germline V gene has CDR1 SGHRS and CDR2 YFSETQ. V was pared by 0 bases and J by 4 bases, with 17 bases of the junction left unmatched. The CDR3 coding sequence is TGCGCCAGCAGCTTGGACATCGGGCGTGTTTGGGGACAGGGATACAATGAGCAGTTCTTC. Translating gives CASSLDIGRVWGQGYNEQFF.

V is TRBV27 and J is TRBJ2-3; D unresolved. Trimming cost V 0 bases and J 9 bases, with 7 bases left between them. The V gene's germline CDR1 is MNHEY and CDR2 SMNVEV (reference sequence). The CDR3 loop spans 12 amino acids. The CDR3 nucleotides are TGTGCCAGCAGTTTATCAGGGATGACGCAGTATTTT. It codes for CASSLSGMTQYF.

The chain is built from TRBV5-5 and TRBJ1-1; D call uncertain. V lost 4 bases to trimming and J lost 3 bases, with 13 bases between them. The CDR3 spans 14 residues. Germline V gives CDR1 SGHKS, CDR2 YYEKEE (reference sequence). This chain's CDR3 is CASSPPAWDTEAFF. CDR3 sequence (DNA): TGTGCCAGCAGCCCCCCTGCCTGGGACACTGAAGCTTTCTTT.